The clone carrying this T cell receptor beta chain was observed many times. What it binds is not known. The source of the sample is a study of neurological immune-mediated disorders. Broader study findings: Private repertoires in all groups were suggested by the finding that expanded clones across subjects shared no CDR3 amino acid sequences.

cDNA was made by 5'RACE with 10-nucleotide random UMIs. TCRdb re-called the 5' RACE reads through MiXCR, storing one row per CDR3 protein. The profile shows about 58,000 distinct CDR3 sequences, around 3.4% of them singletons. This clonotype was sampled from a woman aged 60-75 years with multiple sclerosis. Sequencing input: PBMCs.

The CDR3: CASSLSQDTEAFF. The CDR3, as DNA: TGTGCCAGCAGCTTGTCACAGGACACTGAAGCTTTCTTT. The chain uses TRBV7-9 and TRBJ1-1; D is perhaps TRBD1 (5 bases). Germline CDR1 and CDR2: SEHNR and FQNEAQ (reference sequence). Trimming removed 3 bases at V and 3 bases at J, with 8 bases between. The CDR3 runs to 13 residues.